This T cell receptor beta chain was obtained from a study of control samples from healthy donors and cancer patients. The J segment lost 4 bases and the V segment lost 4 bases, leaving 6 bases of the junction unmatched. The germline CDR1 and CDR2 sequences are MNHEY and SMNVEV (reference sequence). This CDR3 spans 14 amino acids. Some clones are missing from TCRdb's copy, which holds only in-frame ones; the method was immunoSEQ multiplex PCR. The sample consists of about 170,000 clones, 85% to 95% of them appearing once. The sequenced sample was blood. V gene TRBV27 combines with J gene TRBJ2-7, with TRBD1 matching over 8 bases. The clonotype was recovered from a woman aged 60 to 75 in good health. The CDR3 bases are TGTGCCAGCAGTTCCCCGGGGACAGGTTACGAGCAGTACTTC. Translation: CASSSPGTGYEQYF.